Sequencing of this T cell receptor beta chain was carried out in a study of blood T cell repertoires in COVID-19. Study as a whole: T cells, B-cell-depleted T cells, or PBMCs provided the cDNA or gDNA that served as material.

Authors' processing steps: The authors estimated nucleated cell counts from reference gene primer amplification. The data were produced by immunoSEQ multiplex PCR, yet TCRdb's version contains in-frame clones alone and is incomplete. Clone size and V and J calls were adopted from that table, with D and trimming inferred from the DNA. This sample has 150,000 to 200,000 clones, with around 80% found just once. Looked up from germline, CDR1 is SGHVS and CDR2 is FNYEAQ. This CDR3 comprises 15 residues. V lost 0 bases to trimming and J lost 7 bases, with 15 bases between them. Sequencing was performed on peripheral blood. The receptor's source is a woman of 80 years or more with active or convalescent COVID-19. The rearrangement joins TRBV7-6 to TRBJ2-5; possibly TRBD1 for D (6 bases). DNA for the CDR3: TGTGCCAGCAGCTTAGCACGATACGCACAGGGGACCCAGTACTTC. Residues: CASSLARYAQGTQYF.